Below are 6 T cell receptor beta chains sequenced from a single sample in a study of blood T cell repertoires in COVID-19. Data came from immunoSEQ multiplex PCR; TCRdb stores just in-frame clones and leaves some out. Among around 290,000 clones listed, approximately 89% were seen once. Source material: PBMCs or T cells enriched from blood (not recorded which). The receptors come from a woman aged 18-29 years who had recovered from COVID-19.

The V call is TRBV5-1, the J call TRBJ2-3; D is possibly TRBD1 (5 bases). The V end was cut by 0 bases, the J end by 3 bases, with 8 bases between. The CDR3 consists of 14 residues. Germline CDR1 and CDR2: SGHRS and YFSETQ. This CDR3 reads CASSLGPGTDTQYF. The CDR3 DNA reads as TGCGCCAGCAGCTTGGGTCCAGGGACAGATACGCAGTATTTT.

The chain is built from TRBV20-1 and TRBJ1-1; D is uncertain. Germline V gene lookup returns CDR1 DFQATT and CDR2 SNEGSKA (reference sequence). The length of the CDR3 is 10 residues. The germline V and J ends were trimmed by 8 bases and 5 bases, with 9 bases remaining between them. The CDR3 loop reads CSTGRTEAFF. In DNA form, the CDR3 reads TGCAGTACGGGGAGGACTGAAGCTTTCTTT.

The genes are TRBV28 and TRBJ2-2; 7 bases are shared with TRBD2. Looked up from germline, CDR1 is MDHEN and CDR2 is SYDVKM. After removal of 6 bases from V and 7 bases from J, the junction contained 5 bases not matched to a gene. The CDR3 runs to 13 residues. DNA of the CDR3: TGTGCCAGCAGGAAGAGCGGGATCGGGGAGCTGTTTTTT. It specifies CASRKSGIGELFF.

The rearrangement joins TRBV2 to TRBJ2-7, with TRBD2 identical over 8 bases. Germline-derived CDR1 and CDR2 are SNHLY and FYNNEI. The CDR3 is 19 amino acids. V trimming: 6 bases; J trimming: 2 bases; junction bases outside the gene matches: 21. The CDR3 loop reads CASSGILAEIPTTPYEQYF. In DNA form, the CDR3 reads TGTGCCAGCAGCGGGATACTAGCGGAGATCCCGACCACCCCCTACGAGCAGTACTTC.

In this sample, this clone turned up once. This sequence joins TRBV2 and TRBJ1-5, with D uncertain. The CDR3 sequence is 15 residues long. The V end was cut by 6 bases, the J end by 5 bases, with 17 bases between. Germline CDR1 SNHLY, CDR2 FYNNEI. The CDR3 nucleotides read TGTGCCAGCAGGAGGAAGTTAGTGGCGGATCAGCCCCAGCATTTT. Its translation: CASRRKLVADQPQHF.

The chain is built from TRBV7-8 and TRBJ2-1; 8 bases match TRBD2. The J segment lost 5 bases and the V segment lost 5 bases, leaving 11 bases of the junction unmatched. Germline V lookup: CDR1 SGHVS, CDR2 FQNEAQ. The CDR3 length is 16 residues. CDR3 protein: CASSLPRLAKHNEQFF. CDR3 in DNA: TGTGCCAGCAGCCTACCTAGACTAGCGAAACACAATGAGCAGTTCTTC.